This record concerns one T cell receptor (beta chain) sequence. TCRdb's copy holds only in-frame clones and misses some; the assay was immunoSEQ multiplex PCR. Counted here are 170,000 or so clones, less than 90% occurring once; the ten biggest clones make up 7%. The data originate from a study of blood T cell repertoires in COVID-19. Participant-reported clinical history was the basis for cohort assignment. Germline V gene sequence: CDR1 SGHTS, CDR2 YDEGEE. The junction had 6 bases not matched to a gene; V was cut back by 0 bases and J by 0 bases. This CDR3 contains 16 residues. Sequencing was performed on PBMCs or T cells enriched from blood (not recorded which). The clonotype originates from a woman aged 45-59 years who had recovered from COVID-19. The chain couples TRBV5-8 to TRBJ2-7; TRBD2 matches 7 bases. The CDR3 DNA is TGTGCCAGCAGCTTGGGGGACTACCCCTCCTCCTACGAGCAGTACTTC. It codes for CASSLGDYPSSYEQYF.